Below are 21 T cell receptor beta chains sequenced from a single sample in a study of OX40 agonist ivuxolimab in advanced cancers. Profiling relied on immunoSEQ multiplex PCR, and the TCRdb table lists in-frame clones only, not all of them. The data hold 65,000 to 95,000 clones, with approximately 83% observed a single time. This specimen consisted of CD4+ or CD8+ T cells sorted from blood, obtained in a trial of the OX40 agonist ivuxolimab. These receptor sequences come from an adult with an advanced solid tumor such as melanoma, head and neck, liver or kidney cancer.

This rearrangement joins TRBV18 to TRBJ1-1; a weak D match, TRBD1 (6 bases). V shed 0 bases and J shed 1 base, with 9 bases lying between them. The CDR3 is made up of 15 amino acids. Germline CDR1 is KGHSH and CDR2 is LQKENI. The DNA of the CDR3 is TGTGCCAGCTCACCACCGGCAGGGGCGAACACTGAAGCTTTCTTT. Encoded protein: CASSPPAGANTEAFF.

The CDR3 protein is CASRRTGSSSEQYF. Written as DNA, the CDR3 is TGTGCCAGCAGGAGGACAGGGTCGTCGTCCGAGCAGTACTTC. The chain joins TRBV2 to TRBJ2-7, with 8 bases aligning to TRBD1. The CDR3 has 14 amino acids. CDR1 is SNHLY, CDR2 FYNNEI, per germline. Trimming cost V 6 bases and J 6 bases; bases outside gene matches: 10.

This chain joins TRBV2 and TRBJ1-1; weak D call: TRBD1 (5 bases). CDR1 is SNHLY and CDR2 is FYNNEI in the germline V gene. This CDR3 spans 15 amino acids. Trimming left V 4 bases short and J 0 bases short, with 12 bases between. The chain's CDR3 is CASSVRGFMNTEAFF. CDR3 sequence (DNA): TGTGCCAGCAGTGTACGGGGGTTTATGAACACTGAAGCTTTCTTT.

This chain links TRBV9 with TRBJ1-1; 8 bases line up with TRBD1. The CDR3 length is 16 residues. V lost 2 bases, J lost 4 bases, and 10 bases stayed unmatched. CDR1 and CDR2 (germline): SGDLS, YYNGEE. The CDR3 region is CASSVTTGAPGTEAFF. The CDR3 DNA reads as TGTGCCAGCAGCGTCACGACAGGGGCCCCGGGCACTGAAGCTTTCTTT.

The V call is TRBV2, the J call TRBJ1-6; 10 bases align to TRBD1. Germline V CDR1 and CDR2: SNHLY, FYNNEI. The V gene end was trimmed by 4 bases and the J gene end by 10 bases; junction bases not matched to a gene: 19. This CDR3 is 19 amino acids long. The CDR3 DNA reads as TGTGCCAGCAGTGTTAATACGGGACAGGGGCATTCAGGGGAATCACCCCTCCACTTT. The encoded protein is CASSVNTGQGHSGESPLHF.

This rearrangement joins TRBV27 to TRBJ2-3; D is uncertain. Germline CDR1 reads MNHEY; CDR2 reads SMNVEV (reference sequence). The CDR3 runs to 15 residues. V lost 3 bases to trimming and J lost 2 bases, with 12 bases between them. The CDR3, as DNA: TGTGCCAGCAGTTTTGGATTGTCAGACACAGATACGCAGTATTTT. Its translation is CASSFGLSDTDTQYF.

The chain employs TRBV6-6 and TRBJ1-2; D is ambiguous. With 6 bases removed from V and 4 bases from J, the gap between germline ends came to 15 bases. This CDR3 has 14 amino acids. Germline-derived CDR1 and CDR2 are MNHNY and SVGAGI (reference sequence). The CDR3 loop reads CASRAGDGSYGYTF. The CDR3 DNA reads as TGTGCCAGCAGGGCTGGGGATGGTAGCTATGGCTACACCTTC.

V is TRBV9 and J is TRBJ2-3, with 11 nucleotides matching TRBD2. Germline V gene sequence: CDR1 SGDLS, CDR2 YYNGEE. Germline trimming cut 2 bases from V and 0 bases from J; bases unmatched to any gene: 2. The CDR3 runs to 16 residues. Here the CDR3 reads CASSVGTSGSTDTQYF. DNA for the CDR3: TGTGCCAGCAGCGTCGGGACTAGCGGTAGCACAGATACGCAGTATTTT.

The chain combines TRBV15 with TRBJ2-5, with 13 positions matching TRBD2. The V segment lost 0 bases and the J segment 4 bases; nucleotides outside the gene matches: 5. Germline CDR1 is LNHNV and CDR2 is YYDKDF (reference sequence). The CDR3 sequence is 17 residues long. The CDR3 nucleotides are TGTGCCACCAGCAGAGATCGCCGACTAGCGGGAGGAGAGACCCAGTACTTC. It encodes CATSRDRRLAGGETQYF.

In its sample, this clone was seen a few times. V and J are TRBV19 and TRBJ1-2; tentative D call: TRBD1 (5 bases). Trimming removed 8 bases from V and 5 bases from J, with 12 bases in between. The CDR3 spans 12 residues. CDR1 LNHDA and CDR2 SQIVND come from the germline V gene (reference sequence). The CDR3 here is CASWDGGYGYTF. CDR3 bases: TGTGCCAGTTGGGACGGCGGTTATGGCTACACCTTC.

The CDR3 loop reads CASRPAGGGDTQYF. CDR3 bases: TGTGCCAGTAGACCCGCGGGGGGGGGAGATACGCAGTATTTT. This sequence joins TRBV7-2 and TRBJ2-3; 9 positions match TRBD2. With V trimmed by 9 bases and J by 5 bases, 9 bases remained unmatched. This CDR3 is 14 amino acids long. Germline lookup yields CDR1 SGHTA and CDR2 FQGNSA.

J is TRBJ1-2 and V is TRBV30; possibly TRBD1 for D (6 bases). This CDR3 spans 15 amino acids. Trimming pared 2 bases from V and 4 bases from J, leaving 17 bases between. Germline V gene data show CDR1 as GTSNPN and CDR2 as SVGIG (reference sequence). CDR3 in amino acids: CAWSQPGHPFYGYTF. In DNA, the CDR3 is TGTGCCTGGAGTCAGCCGGGACACCCATTCTATGGCTACACCTTC.

This chain links TRBV6-1 with TRBJ1-1; the D is unclear. The CDR3 has 14 amino acids. V lost 6 bases and J 1 base, leaving 12 bases between the germline ends. Germline loops: CDR1 MNHNS, CDR2 SASEGT. The CDR3 DNA reads as TGTGCCAGCAGCCCACAACCTGAGAACACTGAAGCTTTCTTT. Encoded protein: CASSPQPENTEAFF.

The rearrangement links TRBV11-3 to TRBJ2-1, with TRBD1 matching over 7 bases. CDR3 length equals 15 residues. Trimming cost V 1 base and J 2 bases; bases outside gene matches: 2. Looked up from germline, CDR1 is SGHNT and CDR2 is YENEEA. The CDR3 loop is CASSLGQGAYNEQFF. The CDR3 bases are TGTGCCAGCAGCTTAGGGCAGGGGGCCTACAATGAGCAGTTCTTC.

This chain joins TRBV27 and TRBJ1-1, with a weak D call TRBD1 (5 bases). From germline, CDR1 is MNHEY and CDR2 SMNVEV (reference sequence). CDR3 length: 13 amino acids. Trimming took 4 bases from V and 5 from J, leaving 11 bases between them. CDR3 loop: CASSSGGRTEAFF. The CDR3 DNA reads as TGTGCCAGCAGTTCCGGGGGACGTACTGAAGCTTTCTTT.

The chain carries TRBV19 and TRBJ1-2; D gene uncertain. This CDR3 comprises 14 residues. CDR1 is LNHDA and CDR2 is SQIVND in the germline V gene (reference sequence). Trimming pared 2 bases from V and 1 base from J, leaving 8 bases between. The CDR3 spells CASSIIGINYGYTF. The CDR3 bases are TGTGCCAGTAGTATAATCGGGATTAACTATGGCTACACCTTC.

The genes are TRBV5-1 and TRBJ1-4, with TRBD1 matching 8 bases. V was pared by 3 bases and J by 7 bases, with 5 bases of the junction left unmatched. This CDR3 has 14 amino acids. CDR1 and CDR2 (germline): SGHRS, YFSETQ. The CDR3 protein is CASSSDREGEKLFF. The CDR3 coding sequence is TGCGCCAGCAGCTCGGACAGGGAAGGTGAAAAACTGTTTTTT.

The V and J genes are TRBV7-2 and TRBJ2-3; either TRBD1 or TRBD2 may fit D (5 bases each). The germline gives CDR1 SGHTA, CDR2 FQGNSA. V was trimmed by 5 bases and J by 12 bases, leaving 21 bases between them. The length of the CDR3 is 14 residues. CDR3 sequence: CASSQPGGPGAQYF. The DNA of the CDR3 is TGTGCCAGCAGCCAACCGGGTGGCCCCGGGGCTCAGTATTTT.

V is TRBV5-4 and J is TRBJ2-7; 12 bases match TRBD1. CDR3 size: 15 residues. The V and J ends lost 4 bases and 3 bases, in that order; junction bases with no gene match: 5. Germline V gene data show CDR1 as SGHNT and CDR2 as YYREEE (reference sequence). The CDR3 is CASSLGQGASYEQYF. In DNA, the CDR3 is TGTGCCAGCAGCCTGGGACAGGGGGCGAGCTACGAGCAGTACTTC.

The chain links TRBV6-6 to TRBJ2-3; no reliable D call. Germline CDR1 reads MNHNY; CDR2 reads SVGAGI (reference sequence). The CDR3 sequence is 11 residues long. The germline V and J ends were trimmed by 6 bases and 4 bases, with 5 bases remaining between them. CDR3 in DNA: TGTGCCAGCAGAACGGCAGATACGCAGTATTTT. It specifies CASRTADTQYF.

The V call is TRBV15, the J call TRBJ2-4; the match to TRBD1 covers 10 bases. CDR1 LNHNV and CDR2 YYDKDF come from the germline V gene (reference sequence). CDR3 length equals 15 residues. After removal of 4 bases from V and 4 bases from J, the junction contained 4 bases not matched to a gene. The CDR3 DNA is TGTGCCACCAGCACTCCGGACAGGGGGAAAAACATTCAGTACTTC. Its protein is CATSTPDRGKNIQYF.